One T cell receptor (beta chain) is described in this entry. The data originate from a study of blood T cell repertoires in COVID-19. There are 15 residues in the CDR3. V was clipped by 1 base and J by 0 bases; unmatched bases: 1. Germline loops: CDR1 SGHRS, CDR2 YFSETQ. The data were produced by immunoSEQ multiplex PCR, yet TCRdb's version contains in-frame clones alone and is incomplete. The sample lists about 75,000 clones, about 88% seen once, with approximately 20% in the top ten. This receptor was taken from a human donor in a cohort sampled during active COVID-19. Specimen: peripheral blood. V is TRBV5-1 and J is TRBJ1-5; 7 nucleotides line up with TRBD1. This CDR3 reads CASSLTGASNQPQHF. CDR3 in DNA: TGCGCCAGCAGCTTGACAGGGGCTAGCAATCAGCCCCAGCATTTT.